This T cell receptor (beta chain) stems from a study of T cells in women clearing cervical HPV infection. Assay: immunoSEQ multiplex PCR; the TCRdb copy retains only in-frame clones and omits some. The table counts some 20,000 clones; over 7.5% lies in the top ten. Turning to this clone: The read ends 3 residues early relative to the CDR3; the germline J gene fills the gap.

Germline V lookup: CDR1 SGHTA, CDR2 FQGNSA. CDR3 size: 15 residues. The V end lost 5 bases, the J end lost 8 bases, and 19 bases lay between the germline ends. Sequencing was performed on blood buffy coat. This rearrangement joins TRBV7-2 to TRBJ2-1; D gene ambiguous. The clonotype was recovered from a woman between 18 and 70 years old with a cervical HPV16 infection that either progressed to CIN3+ or cleared (not recorded which). The DNA read from the CDR3 is TGTGCCAGCAGCCCAGAGCCGGGTCTTGCCTATGAG. Residues: CASSPEPGLAYE. The CDR3 as a whole reads CASSPEPGLAYEQFF.